One and the same sample provided the 26 T cell receptor beta chains below, sequenced in a study of OX40 agonist ivuxolimab in advanced cancers. The library was obtained by the immunoSEQ multiplex PCR assay. TCRdb provides this immuneACCESS table in a form limited to in-frame rearrangements. Some clones are lacking; in checked studies, under half of them reflect an unresolved V gene, and why the rest are absent is not known. The table for this sample lists more than 45,000 clones; around 80% of them were counted only once. Of the sample, about 7.2% is held by the ten largest clones. Sequenced material: CD4+ or CD8+ T cells sorted from blood, taken in a trial of the OX40 agonist ivuxolimab. These receptors all stem from an adult with an advanced solid tumor such as melanoma, head and neck, liver or kidney cancer.

The chain has TRBV5-6 and TRBJ2-2; D call uncertain. From germline, CDR1 is SGHDT and CDR2 YYEEEE. The CDR3 is 11 amino acids. Trimming took 2 bases from V and 6 from J, leaving 2 bases between them. The DNA of the CDR3 is TGTGCCAGCAGCTTCCCCGGGGAGCTGTTTTTT. Its translation: CASSFPGELFF.

There are a few counts of this clone. V and J are TRBV7-2 and TRBJ2-1; 9 bases line up with TRBD2. V dropped 2 bases and J dropped 5; count of bases not matched to a gene: 7. The CDR3 is 16 amino acids. Germline V gene data show CDR1 as SGHTA and CDR2 as FQGNSA. CDR3 nucleotide sequence: TGTGCCAGCAGCTTACAAGGACTAGCGAGAAACAATGAGCAGTTCTTC. It codes for CASSLQGLARNNEQFF.

The chain uses TRBV30 and TRBJ1-2, with D perhaps TRBD1 (5 bases). This CDR3 spans 13 amino acids. V lost 3 bases, J lost 10 bases, and 18 bases lay in between. CDR1 is GTSNPN and CDR2 is SVGIG in the germline V gene (reference sequence). CDR3 in DNA: TGTGCCTGGAGCGTGACAGATTCCCTAGCCTACACCTTC. Translation: CAWSVTDSLAYTF.

The chain recombines TRBV18 with TRBJ1-5, with D possibly being TRBD1 (5 bases). CDR3 length: 15 amino acids. Germline V lookup: CDR1 KGHSH, CDR2 LQKENI. V lost 2 bases and J lost 0, with 8 bases in between. CDR3 in DNA: TGTGCCAGCTCACCAGTTGGGGGTAGCAATCAGCCCCAGCATTTT. This translates into CASSPVGGSNQPQHF.

The V call is TRBV30, the J call TRBJ1-1; TRBD1 is a possible D gene (6 bases). V gave up 4 bases and J gave up 2 bases, with 11 bases separating them. The germline CDR1 and CDR2 sequences are GTSNPN and SVGIG (reference sequence). The CDR3 runs 13 residues. The CDR3 here is CAWNRAKNTEAFF. Here the CDR3 DNA reads TGTGCCTGGAACAGGGCCAAAAACACTGAAGCTTTCTTT.

J is TRBJ2-2 and V is TRBV27; TRBD2 might be the D (6 bases). The CDR3 consists of 17 residues. The V end lost 2 bases, the J end lost 4 bases, and 17 bases lay between the germline ends. CDR1 is MNHEY, CDR2 SMNVEV, per germline (reference sequence). The CDR3 DNA reads TGTGCCAGCAGTTTAGGTCTAGCGTTAAAACCCACCGGGGAGCTGTTTTTT. Amino acids: CASSLGLALKPTGELFF.

The chain uses TRBV4-2 and TRBJ2-7; 12 bases are a match to TRBD2. This CDR3 comprises 18 residues. The V gene's germline CDR1 is LGHNA and CDR2 YNFKEQ. V shed 0 bases, J shed 3 bases, and the junction held 9 bases outside the gene matches. The CDR3 loop reads CASSQDFLTSGGYYEQYF. CDR3 bases: TGTGCCAGCAGCCAAGATTTCCTGACTAGCGGGGGATACTACGAGCAGTACTTC.

This chain joins TRBV5-1 and TRBJ1-1; D is unclear. Trimming took off 4 bases at V and 6 bases at J, with 19 bases between the two ends. The CDR3 has 15 residues. CDR1 SGHRS and CDR2 YFSETQ come from the germline V gene. The CDR3 reads CASSPYLTSSAEAFF. The CDR3 DNA follows: TGCGCCAGCAGCCCCTATTTAACCTCTTCCGCTGAAGCTTTCTTT.

The chain couples TRBV6-5 to TRBJ1-5; D unresolved. CDR3 length equals 15 residues. V lost 6 bases and J lost 4, with 16 bases in between. Germline loops: CDR1 MNHEY, CDR2 SVGAGI. CDR3 bases: TGTGCCAGCAGGCCCCCTGGGAGTTCTAATCAGCCCCAGCATTTT. Its translation: CASRPPGSSNQPQHF.

This clone was seen only once. This sequence joins TRBV7-8 and TRBJ1-5; D unclear. V lost 5 bases, J lost 7 bases, and 15 bases lay in between. CDR1 and CDR2 from the germline V gene are SGHVS and FQNEAQ. The CDR3 is made up of 14 amino acids. In DNA, the CDR3 is TGTGCCAGCAGCCCCGTTACCATGCGACAGCCCCAGCATTTT. It specifies CASSPVTMRQPQHF.

This sequence joins TRBV29-1 and TRBJ1-2; a weak D match, TRBD1 (6 bases). This CDR3 is built from 12 residues. Per germline, CDR1 SQVTM and CDR2 ANQGSEA. V was clipped by 6 bases and J by 11 bases, with 19 bases between them. The CDR3 sequence: CSVAPPGQRYTF. Here the CDR3 DNA reads TGCAGCGTGGCGCCTCCGGGACAAAGGTACACCTTC. The full variable domain, with the rest looked up from reference TRBV29-1 and TRBJ1-2, is SAVISQKPSRDICQRGTSLTIQCQVDSQVTMMFWYRQQPGQSLTLIATANQGSEATYESGFVIDKFPISRPNLTFSTLTVSNMSPEDSSIYLCSVAPPGQRYTFGSGTRLTVV.

V gene TRBV6-5 combines with J gene TRBJ1-5, with 7 nucleotides matching TRBD1. V gave up 0 bases and J gave up 7 bases; unmatched junction bases: 6. From germline, CDR1 is MNHEY and CDR2 SVGAGI. CDR3 length equals 15 residues. This chain's CDR3 is CASSYSMDRRQPQHF. The CDR3 DNA is TGTGCCAGCAGTTACTCGATGGACAGGAGGCAGCCCCAGCATTTT.

This clone appeared a single time. V is TRBV29-1 and J is TRBJ2-1; TRBD2 agrees at 14 bases. J was trimmed by 8 bases and V by 7 bases; bases with no gene match: 7. This CDR3 spans 14 amino acids. The germline V gene has CDR1 SQVTM and CDR2 ANQGSEA. The CDR3 nucleotides read TGCAGCGGCGGACTAGCGGGAGGAATTGATGAGCAGTTCTTC. It codes for CSGGLAGGIDEQFF.

This clone is labeled medium-sized. This chain joins TRBV7-7 and TRBJ2-1, with a possible D match to TRBD2 (5 bases). CDR3 size: 15 residues. V was pared by 1 base and J by 2 bases, with 9 bases between. The germline CDR1 and CDR2 sequences are SSHAT and FNYEAQ (reference sequence). CDR3 sequence (DNA): TGTGCCAGCAGCTTAGGGCTAGCAGCCTACAATGAGCAGTTCTTC. Protein product: CASSLGLAAYNEQFF. Complete variable domain (other parts from reference TRBV7-7 and TRBJ2-1): GAGVSQSPRYKVTKRGQDVTLRCDPISSHATLYWYQQALGQGPEFLTYFNYEAQPDKSGLPSDRFSAERPEGSISTLTIQRTEQRDSAMYRCASSLGLAAYNEQFFGPGTRLTVL.

The J gene is TRBJ1-1, the V gene TRBV6-5; no reliable D call. This CDR3 contains 11 residues. The V end was cut by 7 bases, the J end by 5 bases, with 8 bases between. Per germline, CDR1 MNHEY and CDR2 SVGAGI. The CDR3 DNA is TGTGCCAGCAAGCGGGCGACTGAAGCTTTCTTT. This translates into CASKRATEAFF.

This chain uses TRBV7-2 with TRBJ1-1, with D possibly matching TRBD1 (5 bases). Trimming left V 4 bases short and J 0 bases short, with 12 bases between. There are 15 residues in the CDR3. Germline CDR1 and CDR2: SGHTA and FQGNSA. The CDR3 sequence is CASSWDPYMNTEAFF. CDR3 DNA sequence: TGTGCCAGCAGCTGGGACCCTTACATGAACACTGAAGCTTTCTTT.

This rearrangement joins TRBV19 to TRBJ2-7, with D possibly matching TRBD1 (6 bases). This CDR3 spans 12 amino acids. Per germline, CDR1 LNHDA and CDR2 SQIVND (reference sequence). Deletions cut 6 bases from V and 3 bases from J, with 9 bases between. The CDR3 loop is CASRDSHYEQYF. CDR3 nucleotide sequence: TGTGCCAGTAGGGACAGTCACTACGAGCAGTACTTC.

The chain joins TRBV6-5 to TRBJ1-1, with unresolved D. CDR1 MNHEY and CDR2 SVGAGI come from the germline V gene. Trimming pared 5 bases from V and 5 bases from J, leaving 9 bases between. This CDR3 spans 12 amino acids. CDR3 loop: CASSRSGTEAFF. CDR3 bases: TGTGCCAGCAGTCGATCGGGGACTGAAGCTTTCTTT.

This chain joins TRBV5-4 and TRBJ2-6, with D unclear. Germline-derived CDR1 and CDR2 are SGHNT and YYREEE (reference sequence). Trimming removed 3 bases at V and 5 bases at J, with 24 bases between. The CDR3 runs 19 residues. In DNA form, the CDR3 reads TGTGCCAGCAGCTGCTTGCGCAAAGGTTACAAAAGTCGGGCCAACGTCCTGACTTTC. This gives the protein CASSCLRKGYKSRANVLTF.

The chain has TRBV6-6 and TRBJ2-1, with D possibly TRBD1 on 5 matching bases. V lost 1 base to trimming and J lost 8 bases, with 12 bases between them. Germline V CDR1 and CDR2: MNHNY, SVGAGI (reference sequence). The CDR3 covers 14 residues. The DNA of the CDR3 is TGTGCCAGCAGTTACTTCGTAAGGGGCGATGAGCAGTTCTTC. This codes for CASSYFVRGDEQFF.

The chain is built from TRBV5-1 and TRBJ1-5, with 8 bases that match TRBD1. V lost 4 bases to trimming and J lost 6 bases; unmatched junction nucleotides: 9. This CDR3 spans 15 amino acids. Per germline, CDR1 SGHRS and CDR2 YFSETQ. The CDR3 reads CASSAETGEGQPQHF. In DNA form, the CDR3 reads TGCGCCAGCAGCGCCGAGACAGGGGAGGGTCAGCCCCAGCATTTT.

This clone was observed once. This chain connects TRBV27 to TRBJ2-1, with a weak D call TRBD2 (5 bases). The CDR3 is 13 amino acids. Germline CDR1 and CDR2: MNHEY and SMNVEV (reference sequence). V was pared by 6 bases and J by 5 bases, with 11 bases between. CDR3 nucleotides: TGTGCCAGCAGAGCCGGGGTCCACAATGAGCAGTTCTTC. Translation: CASRAGVHNEQFF.

This chain links TRBV18 with TRBJ2-1; no clear D gene. The germline V gene has CDR1 KGHSH and CDR2 LQKENI. The CDR3 has 17 residues. Trimming removed 1 base from V and 3 bases from J, with 16 bases in between. This CDR3 is CASSPRQLDYSYNEQFF. The CDR3 DNA follows: TGTGCCAGCTCACCACGTCAGCTCGATTACAGCTACAATGAGCAGTTCTTC.

The rearrangement links TRBV5-4 to TRBJ1-2; the D is unclear. The length of the CDR3 is 13 residues. Deletions cut 1 base from V and 8 bases from J, with 12 bases between. The germline V gene encodes CDR1 SGHNT and CDR2 YYREEE (reference sequence). The CDR3 DNA follows: TGTGCCAGCAGCTTGCAATGGGGAAACGGCTACACCTTC. Amino acids: CASSLQWGNGYTF.

V usage is TRBV30 and J usage is TRBJ1-6, with D unresolved. Germline CDR1 GTSNPN, CDR2 SVGIG (reference sequence). Trimming shortened V by 0 bases and J by 10 bases, and 13 bases separated the two germline ends. This CDR3 has 14 amino acids. The CDR3 DNA sequence: TGTGCCTGGAGTGTAACCATCGGGAACTCACCCCTCCACTTT. Amino acids: CAWSVTIGNSPLHF.

The rearrangement uses TRBV9 and TRBJ1-1; maybe TRBD1 (6 bases). CDR3 length: 13 residues. Germline CDR1 reads SGDLS; CDR2 reads YYNGEE. V lost 4 bases and J 6 bases, leaving 13 bases between the germline ends. The chain's CDR3 is CASSLGGDAEAFF. In DNA, the CDR3 is TGTGCCAGCAGCTTGGGGGGCGACGCTGAAGCTTTCTTT. The full variable domain, with the rest looked up from reference TRBV9 and TRBJ1-1, is DSGVTQTPKHLITATGQRVTLRCSPRSGDLSVYWYQQSLDQGLQFLIQYYNGEERAKGNILERFSAQQFPDLHSELNLSSLELGDSALYFCASSLGGDAEAFFGQGTRLTVV.